These 31 T cell receptor beta chains came from one sample sequenced in a study of identical twins. TCRdb ran MiXCR on the 5' RACE reads and lists one entry per CDR3 protein. Of around 570,000 distinct CDR3 sequences listed, 9.5% to 10% are singletons. These data also formed part of another study, on yellow fever vaccine responses in identical twins.

The sequenced sample consisted of PBMCs. The receptors here all came from a woman between 18 and 29 years old in good health.

The J gene is TRBJ1-5, the V gene TRBV6-5; no definite D call. The germline V and J ends were trimmed by 2 bases and 0 bases, with 5 bases remaining between them. Germline V lookup: CDR1 MNHEY, CDR2 SVGAGI. The CDR3 covers 14 residues. Written as DNA, the CDR3 is TGTGCCAGCAGTTACGTACGTAGCAATCAGCCCCAGCATTTT. This sequence encodes CASSYVRSNQPQHF.

V gene TRBV4-1 combines with J gene TRBJ2-5; no firm D call. The CDR3 contains 11 residues. V was clipped by 6 bases and J by 5 bases, with 7 bases between them. Germline CDR1 reads MGHRA; CDR2 reads YSYEKL. CDR3 residues: CASRARETQYF. The CDR3 coding sequence is TGCGCCAGCAGGGCCCGGGAGACCCAGTACTTC.

The J gene is TRBJ2-1, the V gene TRBV3-1; TRBD2 agrees at 12 bases. The V segment lost 1 base and the J segment 3 bases; nucleotides outside the gene matches: 7. This CDR3 is built from 18 residues. Germline lookup yields CDR1 LGHDT and CDR2 YNNKEL (reference sequence). CDR3 in amino acids: CASSQVSSGGARYNEQFF. In DNA, the CDR3 is TGTGCCAGCAGCCAAGTGTCTAGCGGGGGGGCCCGCTACAATGAGCAGTTCTTC.

This clonotype turned up a few times. The genes are TRBV24-1 and TRBJ2-1, with 8 bases identical to TRBD2. Losses at the gene ends were 9 bases for V and 0 bases for J; bases not matched to a gene: 6. There are 15 residues in the CDR3. Per the germline V gene, CDR1 is KGHDR and CDR2 is SFDVKD. Here the CDR3 reads CATRPAGGSYNEQFF. The CDR3 DNA is TGTGCCACCCGTCCGGCGGGGGGCTCCTACAATGAGCAGTTCTTC.

This clonotype has a count of ten or more. The chain has TRBV20-1 and TRBJ2-1; 7 positions match TRBD2. This CDR3 contains 14 residues. Germline V gene lookup returns CDR1 DFQATT and CDR2 SNEGSKA (reference sequence). The trim removed 5 bases at V and 6 bases at J, leaving 10 bases unmatched. In DNA, the CDR3 is TGCAGTGCTGGACCGTGGGGGGGTCGCAATGAGCAGTTCTTC. Protein product: CSAGPWGGRNEQFF.

The genes are TRBV15 and TRBJ1-4; 8 bases fit TRBD1. CDR1 and CDR2 (germline): LNHNV, YYDKDF (reference sequence). J gave up 7 bases and V 1 base, and 8 bases lay outside the gene matches. The CDR3 is 16 amino acids. The CDR3 here is CATSRVIAGGTEKLFF. The CDR3 DNA reads TGTGCCACCAGCAGAGTTATAGCAGGGGGCACTGAAAAACTGTTTTTT.

The CDR3 DNA is TGTGCCAGCAGCTTAGGGGGACTAAGCGGGGGAAATGAGCAGTTCTTC. This encodes CASSLGGLSGGNEQFF. The J gene is TRBJ2-1, the V gene TRBV7-9; 8 bases map to TRBD2. The CDR3 spans 16 residues. CDR1 and CDR2 from the germline V gene are SEHNR and FQNEAQ (reference sequence). V dropped 1 base and J dropped 7; count of bases not matched to a gene: 9. Full variable domain (outside the CDR3, taken from reference TRBV7-9 and TRBJ2-1): DTGVSQNPRHKITKRGQNVTFRCDPISEHNRLYWYRQTLGQGPEFLTYFQNEAQLEKSRLLSDRFSAERPKGSFSTLEIQRTEQGDSAMYLCASSLGGLSGGNEQFFGPGTRLTVL.

On this clonotype: Sequence at one end of the junction differs from germline and may be a read error. The chain employs TRBV20-1 and TRBJ2-3; D possibly corresponds to TRBD2 (5 bases). CDR3 length: 15 residues. CDR1 is DFQATT and CDR2 is SNEGSKA in the germline V gene (reference sequence). The CDR3 spells CSASRGSSSTDTQCF. The CDR3 region has the DNA TGCAGTGCTAGCCGAGGGAGCTCTAGCACAGATACGCAGTGTTTT.

This clonotype was observed a few times. V usage is TRBV15 and J usage is TRBJ2-7; TRBD1 aligns across 9 bases. This CDR3 contains 14 residues. CDR1 and CDR2 (germline): LNHNV, YYDKDF (reference sequence). Trimming removed 4 bases from V and 1 base from J; junction bases left unmatched: 2. Here the CDR3 DNA reads TGTGCCACCAGCACCGGGACAGGGTCCTACGAGCAGTACTTC. This translates into CATSTGTGSYEQYF.

This clonotype was observed a few times. The chain links TRBV11-2 to TRBJ2-7; 7 bases map to TRBD2. Germline loops: CDR1 SGHAT, CDR2 FQNNGV. The trim removed 8 bases at V and 4 bases at J, leaving 8 bases unmatched. The CDR3 has 13 amino acids. CDR3 sequence: CASLRESGYEQYF. The CDR3 DNA follows: TGTGCCAGCTTGCGGGAGTCCGGGTACGAGCAGTACTTC.

This clonotype was counted ten times or more. The chain combines TRBV27 with TRBJ1-3; D is ambiguous. CDR1 and CDR2 (germline): MNHEY, SMNVEV (reference sequence). Trimming removed 4 bases at V and 2 bases at J, with 6 bases between. The CDR3 has 13 amino acids. The CDR3 nucleotides are TGTGCCAGCAGTTACGGGCCTGGAAACACCATATATTTT. It is translated as CASSYGPGNTIYF.

This clonotype was observed a handful of times. The chain recombines TRBV20-1 with TRBJ2-7; D is unresolved. The V and J ends lost 0 bases and 2 bases respectively, with 17 bases between them. Germline V gives CDR1 DFQATT, CDR2 SNEGSKA (reference sequence). The CDR3 has 16 residues. The CDR3 loop reads CSARDQGRTFTYEQYF. The CDR3 DNA reads as TGCAGTGCTAGAGATCAAGGCAGAACCTTTACCTACGAGCAGTACTTC.

This clonotype came up once. The chain recombines TRBV27 with TRBJ2-7; D might be TRBD1 (5 bases). The CDR3 runs to 14 residues. Between the trimmed V and J ends, which lost 8 bases and 0 bases, there was a span of 14 bases. The germline V gene encodes CDR1 MNHEY and CDR2 SMNVEV (reference sequence). CDR3 nucleotide sequence: TGTGCCAGCCGATTCCAGGGTATCTCCTACGAGCAGTACTTC. Amino acid sequence: CASRFQGISYEQYF.

This clonotype was observed a few times. The genes are TRBV7-9 and TRBJ1-1; D not resolved. V was pared by 2 bases and J by 1 base, with 11 bases between. The CDR3 extends over 15 amino acids. Germline lookup yields CDR1 SEHNR and CDR2 FQNEAQ (reference sequence). The CDR3 loop is CASSLQERPNTEAFF. The CDR3 bases are TGTGCCAGCAGCTTACAGGAACGGCCGAACACTGAAGCTTTCTTT.

This clonotype was detected a few times. J is TRBJ2-7 and V is TRBV5-1; 13 bases align to TRBD2. Trimming removed 4 bases from V and 6 bases from J; junction bases left unmatched: 4. Germline values: CDR1 SGHRS, CDR2 YFSETQ. The CDR3 has 14 residues. CDR3 protein: CASSTGTSGTEQYF. For the CDR3, the DNA is TGCGCCAGCAGCACCGGGACTAGCGGGACCGAGCAGTACTTC.

The rearrangement joins TRBV20-1 to TRBJ2-7, with D possibly matching TRBD1 (5 bases). Germline assignment: CDR1 DFQATT and CDR2 SNEGSKA (reference sequence). V was shortened by 5 bases and J by 1 base, with 9 bases between the two germline ends. The CDR3 contains 12 residues. This CDR3 is CSAPDMSYEQYF. The CDR3 bases are TGCAGTGCTCCGGACATGTCCTACGAGCAGTACTTC.

A few counts support this clonotype. J is TRBJ2-5 and V is TRBV11-2, with D possibly called TRBD1 or TRBD2 (5 bases each). The CDR3 runs 15 residues. The germline gives CDR1 SGHAT, CDR2 FQNNGV. V was pared by 5 bases and J by 4 bases, with 17 bases between. As DNA, the CDR3 is TGTGCCAGCAGCACCGGGACCCCTCAGGGAGAGACCCAGTACTTC. Its translation is CASSTGTPQGETQYF.

The chain carries TRBV27 and TRBJ2-7; D uncertain. The V and J ends lost 2 bases and 2 bases respectively, with 10 bases between them. This CDR3 contains 14 residues. The germline gives CDR1 MNHEY, CDR2 SMNVEV (reference sequence). The CDR3, as DNA: TGTGCCAGCAGTTTAATGGCGCCTACCTACGAGCAGTACTTC. As protein: CASSLMAPTYEQYF.

The chain uses TRBV20-1 and TRBJ2-1; the match to TRBD2 covers 7 bases. This CDR3 contains 15 residues. V trimming: 3 bases; J trimming: 4 bases; junction bases outside the gene matches: 9. Germline CDR1 is DFQATT and CDR2 is SNEGSKA (reference sequence). The CDR3: CSARSEAGSYNEQFF. In nucleotides, the CDR3 is TGCAGTGCTAGGTCTGAAGCGGGAAGTTACAATGAGCAGTTCTTC.

Ten or more counts support this clonotype. This chain uses TRBV3-1 with TRBJ2-2; a possible D gene is TRBD1 (5 bases). Deletions cut 0 bases from V and 6 bases from J, with 8 bases between. The CDR3 is 14 residues long. The germline CDR1 and CDR2 sequences are LGHDT and YNNKEL (reference sequence). The CDR3 loop reads CASSQDLGAGELFF. The CDR3 DNA reads TGTGCCAGCAGCCAAGATTTAGGGGCCGGGGAGCTGTTTTTT.

The V gene is TRBV7-2, the J gene TRBJ2-3; TRBD2 aligns across 11 bases. The germline CDR1 and CDR2 sequences are SGHTA and FQGNSA. Losses at the gene ends were 6 bases for V and 0 bases for J; bases not matched to a gene: 5. There are 16 residues in the CDR3. The CDR3 DNA sequence: TGTGCCAGCAGACTAGCGGGAGCGACTAGCACAGATACGCAGTATTTT. Translating it yields CASRLAGATSTDTQYF.

This clonotype was observed at least ten times. V gene TRBV29-1 combines with J gene TRBJ2-7, with 8 bases that match TRBD1. Germline assignment: CDR1 SQVTM and CDR2 ANQGSEA. V trimming: 7 bases; J trimming: 2 bases; junction bases outside the gene matches: 10. The CDR3 is 14 residues long. CDR3 sequence (DNA): TGCAGCGCAGCACATGGACAGGGTCCCTACGAGCAGTACTTC. Amino acids: CSAAHGQGPYEQYF.

This chain uses TRBV5-1 with TRBJ2-1; D may be TRBD1 or TRBD2 (5 bases each). This CDR3 has 13 amino acids. V lost 4 bases to trimming and J lost 10 bases, with 15 bases between them. The germline V gene has CDR1 SGHRS and CDR2 YFSETQ. The CDR3, as DNA: TGCGCCAGCAGCCCCCCGGGGACGGCAGAGCAGTTCTTC. It encodes CASSPPGTAEQFF.

The chain carries TRBV6-5 and TRBJ2-7; TRBD2 matches 9 bases. The ends lost 0 bases at V and 5 bases at J; junction bases unmatched: 2. Looked up from germline, CDR1 is MNHEY and CDR2 is SVGAGI. This CDR3 has 14 residues. Written as DNA, the CDR3 is TGTGCCAGCAGTTACTCGGGGACTAGCAACGAGCAGTACTTC. As protein: CASSYSGTSNEQYF.

This clonotype showed up just a few times. The chain has TRBV12-3 or TRBV12-4 and TRBJ2-1, with TRBD2 matching 7 bases. CDR3 length equals 17 residues. V dropped 3 bases and J dropped 6; count of bases not matched to a gene: 14. The CDR3 region is CASSFTPGGGKSNEQFF. Here the CDR3 DNA reads TGTGCCAGCAGTTTCACCCCAGGCGGGGGAAAGTCCAATGAGCAGTTCTTC.

The chain carries TRBV12-3 or TRBV12-4 and TRBJ2-1; 12 bases agree with TRBD2. After removal of 10 bases from V and 5 bases from J, the junction contained 18 bases not matched to a gene. The CDR3 totals 18 residues. CDR3 DNA: TGTGCCATCTGTTCCGCTAGGAGAACTAGCGGGGGGAACAATGAGCAGTTCTTC. Translating it yields CAICSARRTSGGNNEQFF.

The CDR3 DNA sequence: TGCAGTGCTAGTACGGGTATAACTACCGGGGAGCTGTTTTTT. Encoded protein: CSASTGITTGELFF. The chain joins TRBV20-1 to TRBJ2-2; D is uncertain. CDR3 length: 14 amino acids. Germline CDR1 DFQATT, CDR2 SNEGSKA (reference sequence). The V end lost 3 bases, the J end lost 5 bases, and 13 bases lay between the germline ends.

The V call is TRBV5-1, the J call TRBJ2-5; no reliable D call. The germline V and J ends were trimmed by 4 bases and 1 base, with 8 bases remaining between them. CDR1 is SGHRS, CDR2 YFSETQ, per germline. This CDR3 region has 13 residues. CDR3 residues: CASSEGAQETQYF. The CDR3 bases are TGCGCCAGCAGCGAAGGTGCCCAAGAGACCCAGTACTTC.

At least ten counts were recorded for this clonotype. J is TRBJ1-6 and V is TRBV7-9; D is unresolved. V was shortened by 4 bases and J by 4 bases, with 8 bases between the two germline ends. The CDR3 is 14 amino acids. CDR1 SEHNR and CDR2 FQNEAQ come from the germline V gene (reference sequence). CDR3 loop: CASSSDGYNSPLHF. CDR3 in DNA: TGTGCCAGCAGCTCGGACGGATATAATTCACCCCTCCACTTT.

This clonotype was seen ten or more times. The V call is TRBV20-1, the J call TRBJ2-7, with 8 positions matching TRBD2. The V gene end was trimmed by 3 bases and the J gene end by 3 bases; junction bases not matched to a gene: 4. Germline V gene sequence: CDR1 DFQATT, CDR2 SNEGSKA (reference sequence). The CDR3 sequence is 13 residues long. CDR3 in amino acids: CSASGLAGYEQYF. The CDR3 DNA is TGCAGTGCTAGTGGGCTAGCGGGCTACGAGCAGTACTTC.

This chain uses TRBV20-1 with TRBJ2-1; D unclear. Trimming left V 6 bases short and J 3 bases short, with 15 bases between. The CDR3 has 14 residues. Germline V CDR1 and CDR2: DFQATT, SNEGSKA (reference sequence). The CDR3 reads CSASLSRSYNEQFF. The CDR3, as DNA: TGCAGTGCAAGCCTGTCTCGGAGCTACAATGAGCAGTTCTTC.